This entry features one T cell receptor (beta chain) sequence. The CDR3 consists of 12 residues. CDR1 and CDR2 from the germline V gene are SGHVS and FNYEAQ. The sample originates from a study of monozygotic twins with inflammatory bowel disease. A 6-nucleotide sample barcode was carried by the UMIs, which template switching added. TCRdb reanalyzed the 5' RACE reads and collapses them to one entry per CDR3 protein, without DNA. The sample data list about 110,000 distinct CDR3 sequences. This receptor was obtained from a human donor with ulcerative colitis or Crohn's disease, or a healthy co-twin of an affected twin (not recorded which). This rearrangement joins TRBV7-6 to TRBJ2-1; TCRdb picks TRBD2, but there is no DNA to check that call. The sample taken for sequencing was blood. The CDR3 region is CASSSERGEQFF.